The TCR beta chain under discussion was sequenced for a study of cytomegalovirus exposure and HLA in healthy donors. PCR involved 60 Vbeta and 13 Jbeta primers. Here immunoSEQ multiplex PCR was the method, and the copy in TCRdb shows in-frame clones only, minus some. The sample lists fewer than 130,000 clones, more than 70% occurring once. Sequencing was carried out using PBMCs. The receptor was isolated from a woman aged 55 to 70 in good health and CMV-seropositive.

CDR3 DNA sequence: TGTGCCAGCAGCGGGGGGAATGAAAAACTGTTTTTT. Translated: CASSGGNEKLFF. The chain joins TRBV11-2 to TRBJ1-4, with a weak D call TRBD1 (5 bases). With 5 bases removed from V and 5 bases from J, the gap between germline ends came to 6 bases. This CDR3 has 12 residues. Per germline, CDR1 SGHAT and CDR2 FQNNGV.